The 19 T cell receptor beta chains given below trace back to one sample, sequenced in a study of blood T cell repertoires in COVID-19. Using immunoSEQ multiplex PCR, the repertoire was profiled, and TCRdb retains in-frame clones only, with some absent. The sample has around 84,000 clones, about 70% seen once. What was sequenced was peripheral blood. The source of these receptors is a man in his forties or fifties with active or convalescent COVID-19.

This clone has just a few counts. V is TRBV4-1 and J is TRBJ1-5; D is perhaps TRBD1 (5 bases). Trimming took off 3 bases at V and 2 bases at J, with 14 bases between the two ends. This CDR3 is 16 amino acids long. CDR1 is MGHRA, CDR2 YSYEKL, per germline. This CDR3 reads CASSQEQEKGNQPQHF. The CDR3 coding sequence is TGCGCCAGCAGCCAGGAACAGGAGAAGGGCAATCAGCCCCAGCATTTT.

The J gene is TRBJ1-2, the V gene TRBV14; TRBD1 is a possible D gene (6 bases). Germline assignment: CDR1 SGHDN and CDR2 FVKESK. Trimming removed 5 bases at V and 6 bases at J, with 16 bases between. The CDR3 runs to 14 residues. In DNA form, the CDR3 reads TGTGCCAGCAGCTCCCGGGGGGCGGCGGATGGCTACACCTTC. It specifies CASSSRGAADGYTF.

The rearrangement joins TRBV6-1 to TRBJ2-7, with 11 bases aligning to TRBD1. V shed 3 bases, J shed 2 bases, and the junction held 6 bases outside the gene matches. The CDR3 loop spans 16 amino acids. The germline gives CDR1 MNHNS, CDR2 SASEGT. The CDR3 nucleotides are TGTGCCAGCAGTGACCCGGGACAGGGGGATCCCTACGAGCAGTACTTC. Protein product: CASSDPGQGDPYEQYF.

V usage is TRBV5-4 and J usage is TRBJ2-5, with 7 positions matching TRBD1. The germline V gene encodes CDR1 SGHNT and CDR2 YYREEE (reference sequence). The CDR3 consists of 15 residues. V lost 4 bases, J lost 3 bases, and 9 bases stayed unmatched. CDR3 loop: CASSPPGQKKETQYF. The CDR3 bases are TGTGCCAGCAGCCCCCCGGGACAGAAAAAAGAGACCCAGTACTTC.

This chain uses TRBV3-1 (or the pseudogene TRBV3-2) with TRBJ2-6; D call uncertain. This CDR3 has 17 amino acids. Germline V CDR1 and CDR2: LGHDT, YNNKEL (reference sequence). V was pared by 1 base and J by 0 bases, with 10 bases between. The CDR3 loop is CASSQGLASSGANVLTF. CDR3 bases: TGTGCCAGCAGCCAAGGTCTGGCTAGCTCTGGGGCCAACGTCCTGACTTTC.

The V call is TRBV28, the J call TRBJ2-7; 7 bases fit TRBD2. This CDR3 is 15 amino acids long. From germline, CDR1 is MDHEN and CDR2 SYDVKM. Trimming took 4 bases from V and 2 from J; bases not matched to a gene: 8. In nucleotides, the CDR3 is TGTGCCAGCAGTTCGACCGGCGGGAGAACCTACGAGCAGTACTTC. The encoded protein is CASSSTGGRTYEQYF. Filled out from reference TRBV28 and TRBJ2-7, the complete variable domain reads DVKVTQSSRYLVKRTGEKVFLECVQDMDHENMFWYRQDPGLGLRLIYFSYDVKMKEKGDIPEGYSVSREKKERFSLILESASTNQTSMYLCASSSTGGRTYEQYFGPGTRLTVT.

The chain employs TRBV7-2 and TRBJ2-7; 14 nucleotides line up with TRBD2. The CDR3 contains 16 residues. The V and J ends lost 5 bases and 6 bases, in that order; junction bases with no gene match: 9. CDR1 and CDR2 from the germline V gene are SGHTA and FQGNSA. The DNA for the CDR3 is TGTGCCAGCAGCCCGATGACTAGCGGGGGGGCACTCGAGCAGTACTTC. Translation gives CASSPMTSGGALEQYF.

The chain is built from TRBV29-1 and TRBJ1-1; 9 bases are a match to TRBD1. CDR1 is SQVTM and CDR2 is ANQGSEA in the germline V gene. The CDR3 consists of 13 residues. Unmatched junction bases numbered 8, after V lost 7 bases and J lost 5 bases. As DNA, the CDR3 is TGCAGCGCTCTACAGGGGGCGAAGACTGAAGCTTTCTTT. The encoded protein is CSALQGAKTEAFF.

The CDR3 DNA is TGCGCCAGCAGCTTGACCCTGCAGGGGGGCCACGAGCAGTACTCTAGGGGCCACGAGCAGTACTTC. It translates to CASSLTLQGGHEQYSRGHEQYF. This sequence joins TRBV5-1 and TRBJ2-7, with a tentative D call TRBD1 (7 bases). V lost 1 base and J 5 bases, leaving 37 bases between the germline ends. Germline V gene sequence: CDR1 SGHRS, CDR2 YFSETQ. The CDR3 sequence is 22 residues long. The whole variable domain, filled in from reference TRBV5-1 and TRBJ2-7, reads KAGVTQTPRYLIKTRGQQVTLSCSPISGHRSVSWYQQTPGQGLQFLFEYFSETQRNKGNFPGRFSGRQFSNSRSEMNVSTLELGDSALYLCASSLTLQGGHEQYSRGHEQYFGPGTRLTVT.

The CDR3 region has the DNA TGCGCCAGCAGCTTGCAGAGGGCTTTTAACACTGAAGCTTTCTTT. Residues: CASSLQRAFNTEAFF. This chain links TRBV5-1 with TRBJ1-1; D is uncertain. Deletions cut 1 base from V and 2 bases from J, with 12 bases between. The germline CDR1 and CDR2 sequences are SGHRS and YFSETQ. The CDR3 has 15 residues. The full variable domain, in which reference TRBV5-1 and TRBJ1-1 provide the parts outside the CDR3, is KAGVTQTPRYLIKTRGQQVTLSCSPISGHRSVSWYQQTPGQGLQFLFEYFSETQRNKGNFPGRFSGRQFSNSRSEMNVSTLELGDSALYLCASSLQRAFNTEAFFGQGTRLTVV.

This clone came up a few times. The rearrangement uses TRBV19 and TRBJ2-2; 11 bases match TRBD1. Germline V CDR1 and CDR2: LNHDA, SQIVND (reference sequence). This CDR3 has 17 amino acids. Trimming took 4 bases from V and 8 from J; bases not matched to a gene: 12. CDR3 region: CASSNQRTGGKKGELFF. The CDR3, as DNA: TGTGCCAGTAGTAATCAACGGACAGGGGGCAAAAAAGGGGAGCTGTTTTTT.

The chain links TRBV1 to TRBJ2-3; the DNA was not used to check the table's D call, TRBD1. TRBV1 is deemed a pseudogene. The CDR3 is made up of 17 amino acids. The CDR3 region is CTSSQEGPAGGTDTQYF. CDR3 nucleotide sequence: TGCACCAGCAGCCAAGAGGGGCCCGCAGGCGGCACAGATACGCAGTATTTT.

The chain links TRBV18 to TRBJ1-2; 7 bases are a match to TRBD1. Germline CDR1 KGHSH, CDR2 LQKENI. CDR3 length: 13 amino acids. J was trimmed by 8 bases and V by 3 bases; bases with no gene match: 6. The CDR3 bases are TGTGCCAGCTCACCGGGGGACAGCTTCGGCTACACCTTC. Its translation is CASSPGDSFGYTF.

This sequence joins TRBV29-1 and TRBJ2-1, with a weak D call TRBD1 (5 bases). This CDR3 comprises 14 residues. Trimming stripped 7 bases from V and 1 base from J, with 14 bases between. Germline V gene lookup returns CDR1 SQVTM and CDR2 ANQGSEA. The DNA for the CDR3 is TGCAGCGGGAACACAGGCGAATCCTACAATGAGCAGTTCTTC. It codes for CSGNTGESYNEQFF.

The chain has TRBV18 and TRBJ2-3; D unclear. Germline V gives CDR1 KGHSH, CDR2 LQKENI. The CDR3 extends over 16 amino acids. The V and J ends lost 0 bases and 0 bases respectively, with 10 bases between them. Here the CDR3 DNA reads TGTGCCAGCTCACCACCGGCCAGTTCTAGCACAGATACGCAGTATTTT. This codes for CASSPPASSSTDTQYF.

This clone has a single count. The J gene is TRBJ1-4, the V gene TRBV3-1 (or the pseudogene TRBV3-2); TRBD1 matches 10 bases. This CDR3 contains 16 residues. The ends lost 5 bases at V and 5 bases at J; junction bases unmatched: 8. Per germline, CDR1 LGHDT and CDR2 YNNKEL (reference sequence). This chain's CDR3 is CASSSRDRGWNEKLFF. For the CDR3, the DNA is TGTGCCAGCAGCTCCCGGGACAGGGGTTGGAATGAAAAACTGTTTTTT.

Remarks on this clone: At one boundary the junction diverges from the germline segment, which might be a read error. The chain uses TRBV5-1 and TRBJ1-2; 7 bases align to TRBD1. CDR1 and CDR2 from the germline V gene are SGHRS and YFSETQ. CDR3 length: 15 residues. The CDR3 DNA reads as TGCGCCAGCCGCTTCCACGGGGACAGCTACTATGGCTACACCTTC. This gives the protein CASRFHGDSYYGYTF.

This chain uses TRBV7-9 with TRBJ2-5; possibly TRBD1 for D (6 bases). CDR1 SEHNR and CDR2 FQNEAQ come from the germline V gene (reference sequence). V shed 6 bases and J shed 1 base, with 12 bases lying between them. The CDR3 extends over 14 amino acids. CDR3 DNA sequence: TGTGCCAGCAGGTCCAGGGGACCCCAAGAGACCCAGTACTTC. Amino acids: CASRSRGPQETQYF.

V and J are TRBV10-3 and TRBJ2-7; maybe TRBD2 (6 bases). The CDR3 runs 12 residues. Germline loops: CDR1 ENHRY, CDR2 SYGVKD. V lost 4 bases and J 3 bases, leaving 7 bases between the germline ends. CDR3 DNA: TGTGCCATCAGTGGGGAGGTCTACGAGCAGTACTTC. Its translation is CAISGEVYEQYF.